This T cell receptor (beta chain) was recorded in a study of blood T cell repertoires in COVID-19. Study-level information: The origin of the acute and convalescent COVID-19 samples was the United States, Italy and Spain. PBMCs, B-cell-depleted T cells, or T cells were the source of the cDNA or gDNA that made up the material.

Original handling: Reference gene primers were amplified, and this amplification served to estimate nucleated cell counts. Clones were read by immunoSEQ multiplex PCR, and TCRdb kept only the in-frame ones, dropping some. The V and J calls and clone size come from that table; D and trimming were worked out from the DNA. The sample lists tens of thousands of clones, around 80% occurring once. Looked up from germline, CDR1 is MDHEN and CDR2 is SYDVKM. Germline trimming cut 5 bases from V and 4 bases from J; bases unmatched to any gene: 7. The CDR3 has 17 amino acids. V is TRBV28 and J is TRBJ2-6; 11 bases map to TRBD1. What was sequenced was peripheral blood. This TCR came from a human donor in a cohort sampled during active COVID-19. This CDR3 reads CASSGWDRGNGANVLTF. The CDR3 DNA sequence: TGTGCCAGCAGTGGGTGGGACAGGGGGAACGGGGCCAACGTCCTGACTTTC.